The 23 T cell receptor beta chains below all came from one sample that was sequenced in a study of shared clonotypes between healthy human individuals. This table comes from immunoSEQ multiplex PCR, and its TCRdb copy is limited to in-frame clones, with some not included. The table has some 200,000 clones, over 85% seen once. Sequencing was carried out using naive CD4+ T cells sorted from blood. The subset denotes: CD45RA+ positively selected. The source of these receptors is a woman younger than 45 in good health.

The chain combines TRBV13 with TRBJ2-7; a possible D gene is TRBD1 (5 bases). From germline, CDR1 is PRHDT and CDR2 FYEKMQ (reference sequence). This CDR3 is 16 amino acids long. V lost 6 bases and J lost 5, with 23 bases in between. Written as DNA, the CDR3 is TGTGCCAGCAGTCACGCCCTCGCGGCAGGGTTGGACGAGCAGTACTTC. It specifies CASSHALAAGLDEQYF.

V gene TRBV28 combines with J gene TRBJ2-7, with 8 positions matching TRBD2. J gave up 4 bases and V 6 bases, and 5 bases lay outside the gene matches. The CDR3 contains 13 residues. The germline V gene encodes CDR1 MDHEN and CDR2 SYDVKM. CDR3 in amino acids: CASSAGTRYEQYF. CDR3 in DNA: TGTGCCAGCAGCGCCGGGACTAGATACGAGCAGTACTTC. Full variable domain (outside the CDR3, taken from reference TRBV28 and TRBJ2-7): DVKVTQSSRYLVKRTGEKVFLECVQDMDHENMFWYRQDPGLGLRLIYFSYDVKMKEKGDIPEGYSVSREKKERFSLILESASTNQTSMYLCASSAGTRYEQYFGPGTRLTVT.

The count of this clone is one. The chain carries TRBV28 and TRBJ2-2; D gene unclear. Germline lookup yields CDR1 MDHEN and CDR2 SYDVKM. The CDR3 spans 14 residues. V dropped 6 bases and J dropped 7 bases, with 15 bases sitting between them. CDR3 nucleotides: TGTGCCAGCAGCTTACCCGGTTCGAACGGGGAGCTGTTTTTT. Amino acids: CASSLPGSNGELFF.

The rearrangement uses TRBV28 and TRBJ2-1; 9 bases align to TRBD1. Trimming took 6 bases from V and 3 from J; bases not matched to a gene: 6. Germline CDR1 and CDR2: MDHEN and SYDVKM. The CDR3 is 15 amino acids. The CDR3 loop is CASRVTGGIYNEQFF. The DNA of the CDR3 is TGTGCCAGCAGAGTCACAGGGGGCATCTACAATGAGCAGTTCTTC.

The chain employs TRBV28 and TRBJ2-5, with TRBD1 matching over 7 bases. The CDR3 is made up of 13 amino acids. CDR1 is MDHEN and CDR2 is SYDVKM in the germline V gene. Trimming cost V 6 bases and J 11 bases; bases outside gene matches: 12. CDR3 bases: TGTGCCAGCAGCACCACAGGGGTTGGAGAGCAGTACTTC. Translation gives CASSTTGVGEQYF.

The chain employs TRBV6-1 and TRBJ1-1; D remains ambiguous. The CDR3 has 12 amino acids. V shed 6 bases and J shed 8 bases, with 13 bases lying between them. Per the germline V gene, CDR1 is MNHNS and CDR2 is SASEGT. In DNA, the CDR3 is TGTGCCAGCAGCGCTCCCCGGGGAGAAGCTTTCTTT. The encoded protein is CASSAPRGEAFF.

The chain joins TRBV9 to TRBJ2-1; D may correspond to TRBD1 or TRBD2 (6 bases each). The V gene lost 4 bases and the J gene lost 0 bases, with 23 bases spanning the gap. Germline V CDR1 and CDR2: SGDLS, YYNGEE. CDR3 size: 19 residues. Here the CDR3 reads CASSPQGLAATRSYNEQFF. CDR3 nucleotides: TGTGCCAGCAGCCCCCAGGGGTTAGCGGCAACCCGCTCCTACAATGAGCAGTTCTTC.

The chain joins TRBV19 to TRBJ2-7, with 14 bases fitting TRBD2. The germline V gene encodes CDR1 LNHDA and CDR2 SQIVND (reference sequence). The CDR3 length is 15 residues. Trimming at V came to 6 bases and at J to 6 bases, leaving 7 bases not matched to a gene. In nucleotides, the CDR3 is TGTGCCAGTAGAACGGGACTAGCGGGAGTGGGCGAGCAGTACTTC. Its protein is CASRTGLAGVGEQYF.

The gene calls are TRBV2 and TRBJ2-3; tentative D call: TRBD2 (6 bases). Per the germline V gene, CDR1 is SNHLY and CDR2 is FYNNEI. The CDR3 spans 15 residues. V was trimmed by 3 bases and J by 2 bases, leaving 12 bases between them. The CDR3 protein is CASSDGADYTDTQYF. CDR3 DNA: TGTGCCAGCAGTGACGGAGCGGACTACACAGATACGCAGTATTTT.

This clone was recorded only once. The V and J genes are TRBV23-1 and TRBJ1-6; D gene unclear. TRBV23-1 qualifies as an ORF whose function is uncertain. This CDR3 is built from 11 residues. Trimming cost V 6 bases and J 6 bases, with 3 bases left between them. CDR3 coding DNA: TGCGCCAGCAGACTTAATTCACCCCTCCACTTT. Translated: CASRLNSPLHF.

In nucleotides, the CDR3 is TGCGCCAGCTCCCAAGGAAGAGTAGGGCAAAGAAACACCATATATTTT. Amino acids: CASSQGRVGQRNTIYF. The chain employs TRBV4-1 and TRBJ1-3; the D is unclear. Trimming stripped 8 bases from V and 5 bases from J, with 22 bases between. Per the germline V gene, CDR1 is MGHRA and CDR2 is YSYEKL. This CDR3 has 16 residues.

The genes are TRBV2 and TRBJ2-1; 8 nucleotides match TRBD2. The V segment lost 6 bases and the J segment 10 bases; nucleotides outside the gene matches: 14. The germline V gene has CDR1 SNHLY and CDR2 FYNNEI. This CDR3 region has 15 residues. The CDR3, as DNA: TGTGCCAGCAGAGAGACTAGCGTAGAAACAGGGGAGCAGTTCTTC. Protein: CASRETSVETGEQFF.

The V call is TRBV30, the J call TRBJ2-7; 9 positions agree with TRBD1. The length of the CDR3 is 14 residues. In germline, CDR1 is GTSNPN, CDR2 SVGIG (reference sequence). With V trimmed by 1 base and J by 3 bases, 4 bases remained unmatched. This CDR3 reads CAWSGRDRDYEQYF. The CDR3, as DNA: TGTGCCTGGAGTGGAAGGGACAGGGACTACGAGCAGTACTTC.

The rearrangement uses TRBV11-3 and TRBJ2-2, with 11 bases identical to TRBD2. Trimming took 4 bases from V and 3 from J; bases not matched to a gene: 13. CDR1 and CDR2 from the germline V gene are SGHNT and YENEEA. This CDR3 region has 19 residues. The CDR3, as DNA: TGTGCCAGCAGCTCAGTCCTCCCCGGGACTAGCGGTCACACCGGGGAGCTGTTTTTT. It encodes CASSSVLPGTSGHTGELFF.

CDR3: CASSGLAGVGETQYF. CDR3 in DNA: TGTGCCAGCAGTGGACTAGCGGGAGTTGGAGAGACCCAGTACTTC. The rearrangement links TRBV6-6 to TRBJ2-5, with 13 bases matching TRBD2. CDR3 length equals 15 residues. Losses at the gene ends were 5 bases for V and 4 bases for J; bases not matched to a gene: 4. In germline, CDR1 is MNHNY, CDR2 SVGAGI (reference sequence).

J is TRBJ1-4 and V is TRBV5-4; 9 nucleotides align to TRBD1. Trimming cost V 0 bases and J 6 bases; bases outside gene matches: 9. CDR3 length: 17 amino acids. Germline V gene sequence: CDR1 SGHNT, CDR2 YYREEE (reference sequence). CDR3 coding DNA: TGTGCCAGCAGCTTGGGCGGGAAATGGGACAGGGATGAAAAACTGTTTTTT. As protein: CASSLGGKWDRDEKLFF.

Here the CDR3 reads CASSQATTNEKLFF. CDR3 nucleotides: TGCGCCAGCAGCCAAGCTACAACTAATGAAAAACTGTTTTTT. This chain joins TRBV4-1 and TRBJ1-4; no clear D. CDR3 size: 14 residues. Deletions cut 1 base from V and 0 bases from J, with 3 bases between. CDR1 is MGHRA, CDR2 YSYEKL, per germline.

The V gene is TRBV5-1, the J gene TRBJ2-5; TRBD2 matches at 13 bases. This CDR3 is built from 14 residues. Germline V lookup: CDR1 SGHRS, CDR2 YFSETQ. V shed 4 bases, J shed 12 bases, and the junction held 9 bases outside the gene matches. CDR3 amino acids: CASSVTSGRSGEYF. The CDR3 nucleotides are TGCGCCAGCAGCGTGACTAGCGGGAGGAGTGGTGAGTACTTC.

The V call is TRBV29-1, the J call TRBJ2-5; a weak D match, TRBD1 (5 bases). The V end was cut by 3 bases, the J end by 1 base, with 6 bases between. The CDR3 loop spans 12 amino acids. CDR1 is SQVTM, CDR2 ANQGSEA, per germline. The CDR3 reads CSVDRGQETQYF. The CDR3 nucleotides are TGCAGCGTTGATAGGGGCCAAGAGACCCAGTACTTC.

This clone was observed once. The chain employs TRBV7-2 and TRBJ2-2; TRBD1 matches at 7 bases. V lost 5 bases, J lost 5 bases, and 14 bases stayed unmatched. Germline-derived CDR1 and CDR2 are SGHTA and FQGNSA. This CDR3 comprises 17 residues. This chain's CDR3 is CASSTVTGRKDTGELFF. For the CDR3, the DNA is TGTGCCAGCAGCACGGTGACAGGGCGGAAGGATACCGGGGAGCTGTTTTTT.

The chain joins TRBV10-1 to TRBJ2-7; D gene uncertain. This CDR3 comprises 10 residues. Germline V gives CDR1 WNHNN, CDR2 SYGVQD (reference sequence). Trimming left V 8 bases short and J 6 bases short, with 8 bases between. This CDR3 reads CASRSVEQYF. The DNA of the CDR3 is TGCGCCAGCCGCTCGGTCGAGCAGTACTTC.

In DNA form, the CDR3 reads TGTGCCAGCAGTTACGATGGTGGGTACGAGCAGTACTTC. This translates into CASSYDGGYEQYF. The chain joins TRBV6-6 to TRBJ2-7; D ambiguous. The V gene lost 2 bases and the J gene lost 4 bases, with 9 bases spanning the gap. CDR1 and CDR2 from the germline V gene are MNHNY and SVGAGI (reference sequence). The CDR3 has 13 residues.

This chain uses TRBV27 with TRBJ2-7; TRBD2 matches at 7 bases. Germline-derived CDR1 and CDR2 are MNHEY and SMNVEV (reference sequence). This CDR3 spans 14 amino acids. Losses at the gene ends were 4 bases for V and 4 bases for J; bases not matched to a gene: 7. This chain's CDR3 is CASSSVGGPYEQYF. The CDR3 DNA sequence: TGTGCCAGCAGTTCTGTGGGAGGGCCGTACGAGCAGTACTTC.